The 19 T cell receptor beta chains reported below all come from one sample, sequenced in a study of cytomegalovirus exposure and HLA in healthy donors (dated by TCRdb to about 2017). Library preparation used the immunoSEQ multiplex PCR assay. The multiplex PCR relied on a mix of 60 forward primers for TCR Vbeta segments and 13 reverse primers for TCR Jbeta segments. The table was pulled from immuneACCESS by TCRdb, which kept in-frame rearrangements only. Such tables lose some clones; where checked, under half of the loss comes from unresolved V genes, and the rest has no known cause. The sample table lists fewer than 110,000 clones, 77% of them with a count of one. The top ten constitute roughly 4.2% of the sample. Source material: PBMCs. These receptor sequences come from a male donor in good health and CMV-seronegative.

The chain joins TRBV7-8 to TRBJ2-1, with 8 bases aligning to TRBD2. V lost 6 bases and J lost 1; bases outside the gene matches: 17. CDR1 is SGHVS and CDR2 is FQNEAQ in the germline V gene. CDR3 size: 19 residues. CDR3 in amino acids: CASSSTRLARLASYNEQFF. The CDR3 coding sequence is TGTGCCAGCAGTTCAACCCGACTAGCGCGCCTAGCGTCCTACAATGAGCAGTTCTTC.

This clone turned up a few times. This chain uses TRBV27 with TRBJ2-2; 10 bases are a match to TRBD1. This CDR3 spans 16 amino acids. CDR1 is MNHEY, CDR2 SMNVEV, per germline (reference sequence). The V gene end was trimmed by 10 bases and the J gene end by 4 bases; junction bases not matched to a gene: 12. CDR3 sequence (DNA): TGTGCCAAAAACACCGGGACAGGGGCAGGCACCGGGGAGCTGTTTTTT. This sequence encodes CAKNTGTGAGTGELFF.

This chain connects TRBV29-1 to TRBJ2-7, with 8 bases identical to TRBD1. V gave up 6 bases and J gave up 2 bases; unmatched junction bases: 6. Per the germline V gene, CDR1 is SQVTM and CDR2 is ANQGSEA. The CDR3 sequence is 13 residues long. The CDR3 here is CSVGQGWAYEQYF. The CDR3 coding sequence is TGCAGCGTAGGACAGGGTTGGGCCTACGAGCAGTACTTC.

V gene TRBV11-2 combines with J gene TRBJ1-5, with 10 bases aligning to TRBD1. The germline V gene encodes CDR1 SGHAT and CDR2 FQNNGV. The V segment lost 5 bases and the J segment 5 bases; nucleotides outside the gene matches: 6. This CDR3 comprises 15 residues. The DNA for the CDR3 is TGTGCCAGCAGCACGGACAGGGGGTGGGATCAGCCCCAGCATTTT. It specifies CASSTDRGWDQPQHF.

The V call is TRBV18, the J call TRBJ1-1; D unresolved. The germline V gene has CDR1 KGHSH and CDR2 LQKENI. There are 14 residues in the CDR3. V lost 4 bases, J lost 0 bases, and 9 bases lay in between. The CDR3 protein is CASSLISMNTEAFF. In DNA form, the CDR3 reads TGTGCCAGCTCACTGATTAGTATGAACACTGAAGCTTTCTTT.

The rearrangement links TRBV5-5 to TRBJ2-3, with 10 bases matching TRBD2. V gave up 0 bases and J gave up 4 bases; unmatched junction bases: 2. The V gene's germline CDR1 is SGHKS and CDR2 YYEKEE (reference sequence). This CDR3 contains 15 residues. CDR3: CASSLASGSSDTQYF. CDR3 sequence (DNA): TGTGCCAGCAGCTTGGCTAGCGGGAGCTCAGATACGCAGTATTTT.

The chain uses TRBV10-3 and TRBJ1-1; the D gene is possibly TRBD1 (6 bases). The germline V and J ends were trimmed by 0 bases and 4 bases, with 12 bases remaining between them. The germline V gene encodes CDR1 ENHRY and CDR2 SYGVKD. The CDR3 has 15 amino acids. Here the CDR3 reads CAISESPQGPTEAFF. CDR3 DNA sequence: TGTGCCATCAGTGAGTCGCCACAGGGTCCCACTGAAGCTTTCTTT.

V is TRBV4-2 and J is TRBJ1-4; D possibly corresponds to TRBD1 (5 bases). The CDR3 extends over 18 amino acids. Trimming stripped 1 base from V and 1 base from J, with 16 bases between. CDR1 and CDR2 (germline): LGHNA, YNFKEQ. Here the CDR3 reads CASSQVGSRGRTNEKLFF. Written as DNA, the CDR3 is TGTGCCAGCAGCCAAGTTGGGTCAAGGGGCAGAACTAATGAAAAACTGTTTTTT.

This clone was seen a single time. The conserved closing phenylalanine or tryptophan is absent in this CDR3, likely reflecting a read error. This rearrangement joins TRBV30 to TRBJ2-7; no reliable D call. Deletions cut 1 base from V and 7 bases from J, with 14 bases between. This CDR3 has 13 residues. The germline V gene encodes CDR1 GTSNPN and CDR2 SVGIG (reference sequence). CDR3 residues: CAWSGNLVLEQYL. Here the CDR3 DNA reads TGTGCCTGGAGTGGAAATCTAGTCCTGGAGCAGTACCTC.

This chain links TRBV7-2 with TRBJ2-1, with D possibly matching TRBD1 (6 bases). The CDR3 contains 16 residues. Germline V lookup: CDR1 SGHTA, CDR2 FQGNSA. V was pared by 5 bases and J by 5 bases, with 19 bases between. The CDR3 loop reads CASSEPVGTPDNEQFF. CDR3 sequence (DNA): TGTGCCAGCAGCGAACCTGTGGGGACACCCGACAATGAGCAGTTCTTC.

The chain has TRBV10-3 and TRBJ2-3; TRBD1 matches 10 bases. CDR3 size: 16 residues. The V and J ends lost 1 base and 3 bases, in that order; junction bases with no gene match: 4. CDR1 and CDR2 (germline): ENHRY, SYGVKD. CDR3 protein: CAISEFGTGDTDTQYF. The CDR3 nucleotides read TGTGCCATCAGTGAGTTCGGGACAGGGGATACAGATACGCAGTATTTT.

J is TRBJ2-2 and V is TRBV6-1, with TRBD1 identical over 8 bases. The CDR3 runs to 15 residues. The ends lost 7 bases at V and 6 bases at J; junction bases unmatched: 10. Germline CDR1 and CDR2: MNHNS and SASEGT. CDR3 bases: TGTGCCAGCATACCTCAGGGGGCGCAGGCCGGGGAGCTGTTTTTT. It yields the protein CASIPQGAQAGELFF.

The J gene is TRBJ1-1, the V gene TRBV13, with D perhaps matching TRBD1 (5 bases). V shed 4 bases and J shed 5 bases, with 11 bases lying between them. Germline V gene sequence: CDR1 PRHDT, CDR2 FYEKMQ (reference sequence). CDR3 length equals 13 residues. The CDR3 here is CASSSGAGTEAFF. The CDR3 DNA sequence: TGTGCCAGCAGCTCCGGGGCGGGAACTGAAGCTTTCTTT.

This sequence joins TRBV5-6 and TRBJ2-7; D may be TRBD1 (7 bases). The ends were cut back, 4 bases at V and 3 bases at J, with 23 bases in the middle. This CDR3 has 17 residues. CDR1 SGHDT and CDR2 YYEEEE come from the germline V gene. As DNA, the CDR3 is TGTGCCAGCAGCCTAAATCCGAGGGCAGGGGGGCTCTACGAGCAGTACTTC. Protein sequence: CASSLNPRAGGLYEQYF.

V and J are TRBV28 and TRBJ2-7, with D maybe TRBD2 (5 bases). CDR1 MDHEN and CDR2 SYDVKM come from the germline V gene. The CDR3 has 15 amino acids. Trimming removed 2 bases at V and 0 bases at J, with 11 bases between. The CDR3 DNA reads as TGTGCCAGCAGTTTACTCGGGGATAGCTCCTACGAGCAGTACTTC. It encodes CASSLLGDSSYEQYF.

Only a few counts were recorded for this clone. The chain employs TRBV11-1 and TRBJ2-1; 10 bases are shared with TRBD2. This CDR3 spans 16 amino acids. The V gene's germline CDR1 is SGHAT and CDR2 FQDESV (reference sequence). The ends lost 0 bases at V and 3 bases at J; junction bases unmatched: 2. CDR3 residues: CASSLASGRNYNEQFF. The CDR3 DNA reads as TGTGCCAGCAGCTTAGCTAGCGGGAGGAACTACAATGAGCAGTTCTTC.

This rearrangement joins TRBV6-6 to TRBJ2-5; D gene unclear. Judging by the DNA end, TRBJ2-7 fits better; the J call may be wrong. This CDR3 is built from 14 residues. Germline V gene data show CDR1 as MNHNY and CDR2 as SVGAGI (reference sequence). The CDR3 nucleotides are TGTGCCAGCAGTGACGTGGCGGTGGTCTACGAGCAGTACTTC. This gives the protein CASSDVAVVYEQYF.

CDR3 nucleotide sequence: TGTGCCAGCAGCTATACAGGGAACATTCAGTACTTC. Translated, it gives CASSYTGNIQYF. The chain employs TRBV7-9 and TRBJ2-4; D possibly corresponds to TRBD1 (6 bases). Trimming removed 4 bases at V and 7 bases at J, with 8 bases between. CDR3 length: 12 amino acids. Germline CDR1 and CDR2: SEHNR and FQNEAQ (reference sequence).

This sequence joins TRBV5-1 and TRBJ2-1, with 11 bases matching TRBD2. V gave up 4 bases and J gave up 8 bases; unmatched junction bases: 8. The germline gives CDR1 SGHRS, CDR2 YFSETQ. This CDR3 is built from 15 residues. The CDR3, as DNA: TGCGCCAGCAGCCCGGGGACTAGCGGCCGGGATGAGCAGTTCTTC. Translated, it gives CASSPGTSGRDEQFF.